This T cell receptor (beta chain) was found in a study of post-analysis software for immune sequencing data (dated by TCRdb to the mid-2010s). Study-wide context: Disease courses on record covered relapsing-remitting, secondary progressive and progressive-relapsing multiple sclerosis, though some patients had no subtype annotation. Patient repertoires were compared against ten to twelve previously published healthy control repertoires from donors aged roughly 6 to 28 years. A subset of samples was prepared in parallel using single-end sample barcoding, then pooled and co-amplified after Illumina adapter ligation.

Remarks on this clonotype: The antigen it recognizes is unknown. Base qualities were left out, and no much larger clone turns up one base away.

CDR1 and CDR2 are read off the germline V gene (reference sequence) as LGHDT and YNNKEL. The V and J ends are trimmed by 1 base and 6 bases, leaving 6 bases between them. The CDR3 holds 13 amino acids from the cysteine to the phenylalanine. Here the CDR3 DNA is all that survives: 39 bases in frame from base 1. Paper-wide results and their limitations: Direct clustering with F measure showed strong co-clustering of samples prepared in the same batch, prompting a batch-effect correction. Significantly higher frequencies in patients than in controls were found for about five TRBV segments, including TRBV5-6, TRBV5-1 and TRBV20-1. The multiple sclerosis patient group was slightly younger than the control group. Compared with controls, multiple sclerosis patients had significantly lower normalized Chao1 diversity, a finding suggesting substantial peripheral T-cell clonal expansion.

TCR beta repertoires were profiled from peripheral blood of more than ten young patients with multiple sclerosis to demonstrate the VDJtools post-analysis software. The multiple sclerosis patients were children and adolescents ranging in age from roughly 6 to 15 years. Library method: PCR. Sequenced on an Illumina HiSeq 2500. To reduce PCR and sequencing biases, unique molecular identifiers were incorporated into the TCR beta cDNA libraries. Approximately 500,000 cDNA molecules were obtained for every 1 to 10 million input T cells, so each molecule roughly corresponded to one T cell. The patient libraries were prepared and sequenced using the same protocol as the earlier healthy control dataset. Samples belonging to the same batch were prepared together, multiplexed and sequenced on a shared HiSeq lane. Processing in the source paper ran as follows. Raw barcoded reads were processed with MIGEC, discarding single-read molecular identifier groups before consensus assembly and CDR3 extraction. VDJtools was used for post-analysis of the clonotype tables, with diversity normalized by down-sampling every dataset to the smallest sample size. In repertoire overlap clustering, CDR3 amino acid sequences, but not nucleotide sequences, were matched to correct batch-related cross-sample contamination. TCRdb passed the public sequencing reads through fastp at Q25 and MiXCR, retaining productive beta sequences. Entries that share a CDR3 protein sequence are merged under the most common genes and DNA. The V and J calls reflect TCRdb's pipeline rather than the authors' work. The sample table records approximately 730,000 distinct CDR3 sequences; roughly 27% of these occur just once. The ten largest account for around 0.6% of the sample.

This TCR came from a girl aged 10 to 17 with multiple sclerosis. The chain is made from TRBV3-1 and TRBJ2-2; the D gene remains uncertain. The sample consisted of blood. The CDR3 protein: CASSQVKAGELFF. The sequenced DNA: TGTGCCAGCAGCCAAGTTAAGGCCGGGGAGCTGTTTTTT.